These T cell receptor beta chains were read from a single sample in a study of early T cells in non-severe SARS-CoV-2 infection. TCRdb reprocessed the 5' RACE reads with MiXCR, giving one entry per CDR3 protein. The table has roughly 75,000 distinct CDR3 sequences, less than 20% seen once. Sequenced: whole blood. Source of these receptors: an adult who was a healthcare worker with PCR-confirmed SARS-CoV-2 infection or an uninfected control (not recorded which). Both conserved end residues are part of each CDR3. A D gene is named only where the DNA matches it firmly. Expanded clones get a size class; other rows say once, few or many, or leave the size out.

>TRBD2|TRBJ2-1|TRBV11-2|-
CASRSSGVGEQFF
TGTGCCAGCAGGTCGAGCGGGGTCGGAGAGCAGTTCTTC
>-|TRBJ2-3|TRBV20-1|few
CSAGLDTQYF
TGCAGTGCTGGCTTAGATACGCAGTATTTT
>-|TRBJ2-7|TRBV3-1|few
CASSQGLVTYEQYF
TGTGCCAGCAGCCAAGGCCTAGTTACCTACGAGCAGTACTTC
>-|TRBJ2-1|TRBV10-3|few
CAISESTEYNEQFF
TGTGCCATCAGTGAGTCGACCGAATACAATGAGCAGTTCTTC
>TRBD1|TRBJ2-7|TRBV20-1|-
CSATQRTGDSEQYF
TGCAGTGCTACCCAACGGACAGGGGACAGCGAGCAGTACTTC
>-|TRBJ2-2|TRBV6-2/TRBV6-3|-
CASSYSGGRRTGELFF
TGTGCCAGCAGTTACTCGGGGGGGCGCAGGACCGGGGAGCTGTTTTTT
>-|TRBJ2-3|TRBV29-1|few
CSVRGGTFTDTQYF
TGCAGCGTTAGGGGGGGAACGTTCACAGATACGCAGTATTTT
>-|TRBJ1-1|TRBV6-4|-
CASSDRINAEAFF
TGTGCCAGCAGTGACAGAATCAACGCTGAAGCTTTCTTT
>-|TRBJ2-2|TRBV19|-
CASTPLRGPTGPNTGELFF
TGTGCCAGTACCCCCCTGAGGGGACCAACAGGGCCGAACACCGGGGAGCTGTTTTTT
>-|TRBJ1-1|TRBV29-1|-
CSADRWAEAFF
TGCAGCGCCGACAGGTGGGCGGAGGCTTTCTTT
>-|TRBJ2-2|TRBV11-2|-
CASSPGRANTGELFF
TGTGCCAGCAGCCCCGGCAGGGCGAACACCGGGGAGCTGTTTTTT
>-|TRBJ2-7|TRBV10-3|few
CAISGTNYEQYF
TGTGCCATCAGTGGGACAAACTACGAGCAGTACTTC
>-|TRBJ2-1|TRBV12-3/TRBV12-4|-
CASGISRVSGYNEQFF
TGTGCCAGCGGTATTAGCAGGGTTTCGGGTTACAATGAGCAGTTCTTC
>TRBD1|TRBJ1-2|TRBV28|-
CASSPRKGGGRYTF
TGTGCCAGCAGTCCCCGTAAGGGAGGGGGCCGCTACACCTTC
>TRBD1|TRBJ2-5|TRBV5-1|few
CASSFEDRSLETQYF
TGCGCCAGCAGCTTTGAGGACAGGTCCTTAGAGACCCAGTACTTC
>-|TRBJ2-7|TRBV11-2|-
CASSLTDRTYEQYF
TGTGCCAGCAGCCTAACGGACCGTACCTACGAGCAGTACTTC
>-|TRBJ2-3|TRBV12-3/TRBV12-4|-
CASRLEGTDTQYF
TGTGCCAGCAGACTAGAGGGGACAGATACGCAGTATTTT
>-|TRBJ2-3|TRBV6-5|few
CASTDATDTQYF
TGTGCCAGCACCGACGCCACAGATACGCAGTATTTT
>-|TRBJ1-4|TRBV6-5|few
CASRDLGGSSEKLFF
TGTGCCAGCAGGGATCTTGGGGGATCAAGTGAAAAACTGTTTTTT
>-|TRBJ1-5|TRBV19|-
CASTRLGDPGNQPQHF
TGTGCCAGTACCCGCCTGGGGGACCCGGGCAATCAGCCCCAGCATTTT
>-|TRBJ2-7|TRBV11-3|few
CASSQVQGAYEQYF
TGTGCCAGCAGCCAAGTGCAGGGAGCCTACGAGCAGTACTTC
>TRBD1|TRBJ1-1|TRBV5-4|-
CASSRGQGLNTEAFF
TGTGCCAGCAGCCGGGGACAGGGGCTGAACACTGAAGCTTTCTTT
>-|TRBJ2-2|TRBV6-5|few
CASSYDTGELFF
TGTGCCAGCAGTTACGACACCGGGGAGCTGTTTTTT
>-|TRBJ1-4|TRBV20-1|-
CSAGGQNEKLFF
TGCAGTGCGGGGGGACAAAACGAAAAACTGTTTTTT
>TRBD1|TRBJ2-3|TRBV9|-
CASSMGQDTQYF
TGTGCCAGCAGCATGGGACAGGATACGCAGTATTTT
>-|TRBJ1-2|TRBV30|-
CAWETGTNGYTF
TGTGCCTGGGAGACGGGGACCAATGGCTACACCTTC
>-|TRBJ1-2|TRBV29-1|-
CSVGPGEENGYTF
TGCAGCGTTGGCCCGGGGGAGGAAAATGGCTACACCTTC
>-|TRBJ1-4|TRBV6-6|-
CASSLYEKLFF
TGTGCCAGCAGTTTATACGAAAAACTGTTTTTT
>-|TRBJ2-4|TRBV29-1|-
CSTGDGNIQYF
TGCAGCACCGGGGACGGAAACATTCAGTACTTC
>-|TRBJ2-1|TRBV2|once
CSSRKDILNEHFF
TGTTCCAGCAGGAAAGACATCCTCAATGAGCATTTCTTC
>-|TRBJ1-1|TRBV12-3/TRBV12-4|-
CASTPGGGRSMNTEAFF
TGTGCCAGCACCCCTGGGGGGGGGCGATCGATGAACACTGAAGCTTTCTTT
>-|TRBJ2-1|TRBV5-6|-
CASSLPRDLLDEQFF
TGTGCCAGCAGCTTACCCCGGGACCTCCTCGATGAGCAGTTCTTC
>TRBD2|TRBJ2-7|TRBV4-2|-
CASSQGASGVYEQYF
TGTGCCAGCAGCCAAGGTGCTAGCGGGGTCTACGAGCAGTACTTC
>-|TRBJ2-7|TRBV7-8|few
CASSLGVESYEQYF
TGTGCCAGCAGCTTAGGGGTAGAATCCTACGAGCAGTACTTC
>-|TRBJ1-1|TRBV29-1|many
CTGKNTEAFF
TGCACCGGGAAGAACACTGAAGCTTTCTTT
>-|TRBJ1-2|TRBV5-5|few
CASSFRGNYGYTF
TGTGCCAGCAGCTTTAGGGGCAACTATGGCTACACCTTC
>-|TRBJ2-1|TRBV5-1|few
CASSLDSLAYNEQFF
TGCGCCAGCAGCTTGGATTCGCTAGCCTACAATGAGCAGTTCTTC
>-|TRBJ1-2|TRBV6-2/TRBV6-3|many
CASTNRVHYGYTF
TGTGCCAGCACTAACAGGGTGCACTATGGCTACACCTTC
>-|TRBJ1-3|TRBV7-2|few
CASSLSLDSTGNTIYF
TGTGCCAGCAGCTTGTCTTTAGACAGTACAGGAAACACCATATATTTT
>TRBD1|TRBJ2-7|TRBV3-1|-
CASSQDARTGAYEQYF
TGTGCCAGCAGCCAAGATGCCCGGACAGGGGCCTACGAGCAGTACTTC
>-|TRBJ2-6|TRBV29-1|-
CSVVGGGAAGANVLTF
TGCAGCGTTGTAGGAGGGGGCGCAGCTGGGGCCAACGTCCTGACTTTC
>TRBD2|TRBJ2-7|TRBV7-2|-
CASSVEPLAGGHEQYF
TGTGCCAGCAGCGTAGAGCCACTAGCGGGAGGCCACGAGCAGTACTTC
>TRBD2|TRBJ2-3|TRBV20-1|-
CSAPVAGAGDTQYF
TGCAGTGCTCCGGTAGCGGGAGCGGGAGATACGCAGTATTTT
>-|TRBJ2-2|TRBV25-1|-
CASSPHSRGNTGELFF
TGTGCCAGCAGTCCACACTCCCGGGGTAACACCGGGGAGCTGTTTTTT
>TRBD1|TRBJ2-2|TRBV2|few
CASIGDSQNTGELFF
TGTGCCAGCATCGGGGACAGCCAAAACACCGGGGAGCTGTTTTTT
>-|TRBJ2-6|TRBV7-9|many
CASSTPGANVLTF
TGTGCCAGCAGCACTCCTGGGGCCAACGTCCTGACTTTC
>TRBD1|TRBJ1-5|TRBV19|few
CASSIGRQGPNQPQHF
TGTGCCAGTAGTATCGGGAGACAGGGCCCCAATCAGCCCCAGCATTTT
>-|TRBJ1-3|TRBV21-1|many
CASSNEVDGNTIYF
TGTGCCAGCAGCAATGAGGTGGACGGAAACACCATATATTTT
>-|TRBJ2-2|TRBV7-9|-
CASSPTLRAGELFF
TGTGCCAGCAGCCCCACCCTCCGGGCCGGGGAGCTGTTTTTT